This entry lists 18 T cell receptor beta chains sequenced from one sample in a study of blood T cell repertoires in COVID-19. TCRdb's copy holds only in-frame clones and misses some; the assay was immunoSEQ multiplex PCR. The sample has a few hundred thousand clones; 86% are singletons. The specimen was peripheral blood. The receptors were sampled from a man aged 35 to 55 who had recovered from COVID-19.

In DNA form, the CDR3 reads TGTGCCAGCAGCCAAGGAGGGTCAGGTTCCGTCTATGGCTACACCTTC. As protein: CASSQGGSGSVYGYTF. The J gene is TRBJ1-2, the V gene TRBV3-1 (or the pseudogene TRBV3-2); D gene uncertain. CDR1 is LGHDT and CDR2 is YNNKEL in the germline V gene (reference sequence). The CDR3 consists of 16 residues. The V end was cut by 1 base, the J end by 4 bases, with 16 bases between.

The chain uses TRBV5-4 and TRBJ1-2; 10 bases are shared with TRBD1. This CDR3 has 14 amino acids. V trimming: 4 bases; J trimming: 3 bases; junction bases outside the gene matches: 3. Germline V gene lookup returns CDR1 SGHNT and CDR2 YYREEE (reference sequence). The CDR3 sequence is CASSQGQGHYGYTF. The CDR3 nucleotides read TGTGCCAGCAGCCAGGGACAGGGGCACTATGGCTACACCTTC.

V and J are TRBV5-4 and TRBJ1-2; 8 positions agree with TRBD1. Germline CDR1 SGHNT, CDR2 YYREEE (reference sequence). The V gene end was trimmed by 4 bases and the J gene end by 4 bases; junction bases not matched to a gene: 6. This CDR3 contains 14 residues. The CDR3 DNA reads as TGTGCCAGCAGCCCGGGACAGGAAACCTATGGCTACACCTTC. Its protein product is CASSPGQETYGYTF.

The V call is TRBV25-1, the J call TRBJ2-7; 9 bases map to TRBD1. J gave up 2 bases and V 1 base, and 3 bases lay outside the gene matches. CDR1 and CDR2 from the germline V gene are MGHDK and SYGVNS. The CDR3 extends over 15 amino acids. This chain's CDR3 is CASSELTGGTYEQYF. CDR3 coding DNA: TGTGCCAGCAGTGAATTAACAGGGGGCACCTACGAGCAGTACTTC.

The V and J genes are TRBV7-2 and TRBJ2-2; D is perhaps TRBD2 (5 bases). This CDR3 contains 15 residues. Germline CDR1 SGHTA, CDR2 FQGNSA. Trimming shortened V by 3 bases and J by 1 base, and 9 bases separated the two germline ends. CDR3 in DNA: TGTGCCAGCAGCTTTCAGCGGAGGAACACCGGGGAGCTGTTTTTT. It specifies CASSFQRRNTGELFF.

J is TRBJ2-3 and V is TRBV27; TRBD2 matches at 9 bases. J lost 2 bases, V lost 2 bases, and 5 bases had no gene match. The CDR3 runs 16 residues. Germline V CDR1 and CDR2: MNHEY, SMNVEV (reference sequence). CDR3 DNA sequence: TGTGCCAGCAGTTTAGGGCTAGCGGGGTTCACAGATACGCAGTATTTT. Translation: CASSLGLAGFTDTQYF.

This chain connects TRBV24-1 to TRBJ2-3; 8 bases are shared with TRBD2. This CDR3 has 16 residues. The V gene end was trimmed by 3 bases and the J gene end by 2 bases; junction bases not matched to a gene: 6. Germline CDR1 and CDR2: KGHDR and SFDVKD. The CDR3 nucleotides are TGTGCCACCAGTGATCGACGGGGGGGGTTCACAGATACGCAGTATTTT. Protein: CATSDRRGGFTDTQYF.

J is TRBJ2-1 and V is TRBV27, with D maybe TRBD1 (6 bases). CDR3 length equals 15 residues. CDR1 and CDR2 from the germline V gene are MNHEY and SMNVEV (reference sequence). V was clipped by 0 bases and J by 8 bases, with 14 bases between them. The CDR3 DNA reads TGTGCCAGCAGTTTATCCAACCAGGGGTGCGATGAGCAGTTCTTC. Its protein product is CASSLSNQGCDEQFF.

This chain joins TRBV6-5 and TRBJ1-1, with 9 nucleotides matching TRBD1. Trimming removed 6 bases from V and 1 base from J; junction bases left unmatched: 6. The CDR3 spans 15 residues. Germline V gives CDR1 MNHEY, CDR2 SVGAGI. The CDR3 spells CASRDGQGRNTEAFF. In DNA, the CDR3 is TGTGCCAGCAGAGACGGACAGGGGAGGAACACTGAAGCTTTCTTT.

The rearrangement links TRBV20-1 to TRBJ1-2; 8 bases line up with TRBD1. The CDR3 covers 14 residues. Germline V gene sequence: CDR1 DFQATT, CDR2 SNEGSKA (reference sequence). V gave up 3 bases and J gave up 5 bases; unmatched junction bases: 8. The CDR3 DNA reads TGCAGTGCTAGTGACGACAGGGGAGGGTATGGCTACACCTTC. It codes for CSASDDRGGYGYTF.

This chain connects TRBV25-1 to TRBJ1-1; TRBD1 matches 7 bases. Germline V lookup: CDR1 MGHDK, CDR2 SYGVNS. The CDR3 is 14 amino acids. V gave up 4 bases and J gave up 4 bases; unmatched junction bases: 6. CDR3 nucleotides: TGTGCCAGCAGTGCGGAGGGGGCGCGCACTGAAGCTTTCTTT. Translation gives CASSAEGARTEAFF.

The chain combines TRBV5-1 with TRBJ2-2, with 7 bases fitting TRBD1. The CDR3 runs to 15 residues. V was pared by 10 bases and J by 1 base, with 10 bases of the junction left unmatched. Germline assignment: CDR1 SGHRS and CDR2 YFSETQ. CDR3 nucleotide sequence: TGCGCCGTCGGTAGCCCAGGGGGGAACACCGGGGAGCTGTTTTTT. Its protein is CAVGSPGGNTGELFF.

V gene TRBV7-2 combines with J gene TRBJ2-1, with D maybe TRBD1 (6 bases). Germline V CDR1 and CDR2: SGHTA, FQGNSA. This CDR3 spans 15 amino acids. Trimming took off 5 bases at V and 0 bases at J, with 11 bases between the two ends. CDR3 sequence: CASSRTANSYNEQFF. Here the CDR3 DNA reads TGTGCCAGCAGCCGGACAGCCAACTCCTACAATGAGCAGTTCTTC.

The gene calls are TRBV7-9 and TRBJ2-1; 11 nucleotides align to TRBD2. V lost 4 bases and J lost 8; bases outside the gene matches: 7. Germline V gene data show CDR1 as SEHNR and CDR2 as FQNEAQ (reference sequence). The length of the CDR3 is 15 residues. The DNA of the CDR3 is TGTGCCAGCAGCTATCTAGCGGGGGGAGGCGATGAGCAGTTCTTC. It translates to CASSYLAGGGDEQFF. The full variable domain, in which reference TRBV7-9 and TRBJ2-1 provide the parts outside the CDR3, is DTGVSQNPRHKITKRGQNVTFRCDPISEHNRLYWYRQTLGQGPEFLTYFQNEAQLEKSRLLSDRFSAERPKGSFSTLEIQRTEQGDSAMYLCASSYLAGGGDEQFFGPGTRLTVL.

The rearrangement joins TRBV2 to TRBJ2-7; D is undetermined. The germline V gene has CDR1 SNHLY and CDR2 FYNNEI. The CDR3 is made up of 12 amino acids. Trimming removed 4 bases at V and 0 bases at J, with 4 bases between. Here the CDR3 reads CASSGHSYEQYF. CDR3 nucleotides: TGTGCCAGCAGTGGGCACTCCTACGAGCAGTACTTC.

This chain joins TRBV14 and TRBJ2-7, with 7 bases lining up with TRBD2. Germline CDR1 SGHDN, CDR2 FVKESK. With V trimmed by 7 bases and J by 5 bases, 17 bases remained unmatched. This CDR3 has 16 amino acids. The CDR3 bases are TGTGCCAGCAATCCTACGCAGGGCGGGAGAGCCCACGAGCAGTACTTC. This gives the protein CASNPTQGGRAHEQYF. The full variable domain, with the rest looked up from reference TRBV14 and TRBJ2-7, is EAGVTQFPSHSVIEKGQTVTLRCDPISGHDNLYWYRRVMGKEIKFLLHFVKESKQDESGMPNNRFLAERTGGTYSTLKVQPAELEDSGVYFCASNPTQGGRAHEQYFGPGTRLTVT.

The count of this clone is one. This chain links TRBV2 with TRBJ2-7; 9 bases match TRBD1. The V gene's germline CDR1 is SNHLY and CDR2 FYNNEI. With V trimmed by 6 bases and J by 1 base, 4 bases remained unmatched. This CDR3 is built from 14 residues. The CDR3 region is CASRVTGGSYEQYF. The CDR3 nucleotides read TGTGCCAGCAGGGTGACAGGGGGGTCCTACGAGCAGTACTTC.

The CDR3 region is CASSQKGQANTGELFF. The CDR3 region has the DNA TGTGCCAGCAGCCAAAAGGGACAGGCGAACACCGGGGAGCTGTTTTTT. J is TRBJ2-2 and V is TRBV5-6; TRBD1 aligns across 8 bases. The V segment lost 4 bases and the J segment 0 bases; nucleotides outside the gene matches: 5. Germline V gives CDR1 SGHDT, CDR2 YYEEEE. CDR3 length equals 16 residues.